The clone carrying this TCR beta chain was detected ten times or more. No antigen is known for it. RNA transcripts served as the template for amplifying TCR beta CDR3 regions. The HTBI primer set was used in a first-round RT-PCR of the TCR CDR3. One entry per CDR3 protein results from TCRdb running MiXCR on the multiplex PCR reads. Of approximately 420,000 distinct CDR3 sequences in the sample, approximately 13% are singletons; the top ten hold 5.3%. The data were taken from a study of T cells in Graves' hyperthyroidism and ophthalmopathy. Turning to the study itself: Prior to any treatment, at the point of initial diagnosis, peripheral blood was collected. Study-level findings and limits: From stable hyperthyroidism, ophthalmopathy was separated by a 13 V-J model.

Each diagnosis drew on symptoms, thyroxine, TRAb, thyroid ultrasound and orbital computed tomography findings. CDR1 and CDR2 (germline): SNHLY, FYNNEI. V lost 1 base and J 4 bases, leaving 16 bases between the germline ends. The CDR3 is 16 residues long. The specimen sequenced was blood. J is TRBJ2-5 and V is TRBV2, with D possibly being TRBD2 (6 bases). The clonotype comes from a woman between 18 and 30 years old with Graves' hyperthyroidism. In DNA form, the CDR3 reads TGTGCCAGCAGTGAAGGTTTATCGCGGAGGGGAGAGACCCAGTACTTC. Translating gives CASSEGLSRRGETQYF.